One and the same sample provided the 11 T cell receptor beta chains below, sequenced in a study of metastatic and nonmetastatic thyroid tumors. All patients were treatment-naive before thyroid surgery. TCRdb reprocessed the PCR reads via MiXCR. The table lists 75,000 to 95,000 clones, over 9.5% of them singletons. Sequences were obtained from blood. These receptors came from a female donor with papillary thyroid cancer or a benign thyroid nodule (not recorded which). Some clones in this sample may be carry-over from other donors' samples.

This clone was recorded at least ten times. The junction differs from germline at one of its ends, possibly a read error. The chain recombines TRBV7-7 with TRBJ1-1; TRBD1 is a possible D gene (6 bases). Germline V lookup: CDR1 SSHAT, CDR2 FNYEAQ (reference sequence). The length of the CDR3 is 14 residues. CDR3 coding DNA: TGTGCTAGCAGCTTAGCAGGGGAGAACACTGAAGCTTTCTTT. Residues: CASSLAGENTEAFF.

This clone was counted at least ten times. This chain joins TRBV7-8 and TRBJ2-1; 11 nucleotides agree with TRBD2. Germline V gene sequence: CDR1 SGHVS, CDR2 FQNEAQ. Losses at the gene ends were 5 bases for V and 7 bases for J; bases not matched to a gene: 13. The CDR3 is 17 residues long. The CDR3 loop reads CASSPFTSGSWANEQFF. The CDR3 DNA reads TGTGCCAGCAGCCCCTTTACTAGCGGGAGTTGGGCTAATGAGCAGTTCTTC.

The chain recombines TRBV11-1 with TRBJ2-2; 11 bases match TRBD2. Germline CDR1 and CDR2: SGHAT and FQDESV (reference sequence). Unmatched junction bases numbered 6, after V lost 0 bases and J lost 3 bases. This CDR3 is built from 18 residues. The CDR3 DNA reads as TGTGCCAGCAGCTTAGCGCGACTAGCGGGAAAGTACACCGGGGAGCTGTTTTTT. The encoded protein is CASSLARLAGKYTGELFF.

This clone was observed many times. The chain employs TRBV6-2 or TRBV6-3 and TRBJ2-1, with 10 bases that match TRBD2. V lost 5 bases to trimming and J lost 9 bases; unmatched junction nucleotides: 10. The CDR3 is 15 residues long. Germline CDR1 and CDR2: MNHEY and SVGEGT. The CDR3 DNA reads TGTGCCAGCAGTCCCCCAGCGGGAGGGCATTTTGAGCAGTTCTTC. Translating gives CASSPPAGGHFEQFF.

Comments on this clone: This sample includes further DNA sequences coding for the same CDR3. The rearrangement links TRBV9 to TRBJ1-1, with unresolved D. The germline CDR1 and CDR2 sequences are SGDLS and YYNGEE. V lost 0 bases to trimming and J lost 0 bases, with 6 bases between them. The CDR3 has 14 residues. CDR3 sequence: CASSVGGMNTEAFF. Here the CDR3 DNA reads TGTGCCAGCAGCGTAGGAGGGATGAACACTGAAGCTTTCTTT.

As to this clone: This could be a read error, since a much larger clone is one nucleotide away. The CDR3 DNA is TGTGCCAGCTCACCACCCTCCGGAATACTACGAAGGCAGTACTTC. Encoded protein: CASSPPSGILRRQYF. The rearrangement links TRBV18 to TRBJ2-7; D not resolved. CDR3 size: 15 residues. Germline-derived CDR1 and CDR2 are KGHSH and LQKENI. Trimming took off 0 bases at V and 9 bases at J, with 18 bases between the two ends.

The chain is built from TRBV6-1 and TRBJ1-5; D ambiguous. The CDR3 is 17 residues long. The germline V and J ends were trimmed by 2 bases and 4 bases, with 18 bases remaining between them. The germline gives CDR1 MNHNS, CDR2 SASEGT. The CDR3 sequence: CASSESIREHRNQPQHF. Written as DNA, the CDR3 is TGTGCCAGCAGTGAATCCATCCGGGAACATAGAAATCAGCCCCAGCATTTT.

This clone was counted ten times or more. The V and J genes are TRBV29-1 and TRBJ1-2, with D perhaps TRBD1 (6 bases). This CDR3 is built from 12 residues. Trimming shortened V by 3 bases and J by 4 bases, and 9 bases separated the two germline ends. Per germline, CDR1 SQVTM and CDR2 ANQGSEA. As DNA, the CDR3 is TGCAGCGTTGAGGACAGCTTCTATGGCTACACCTTC. Translation gives CSVEDSFYGYTF.

Turning to this clone: Other DNA sequences in the same sample also yield this CDR3. The chain joins TRBV20-1 to TRBJ2-5, with a possible D match to TRBD1 (5 bases). V was shortened by 2 bases and J by 3 bases, with 10 bases between the two germline ends. This CDR3 comprises 13 residues. Germline V gene sequence: CDR1 DFQATT, CDR2 SNEGSKA (reference sequence). CDR3 DNA: TGCAGTGCTAGATCGGACACTGAAGAGACCCAGTACTTC. Protein sequence: CSARSDTEETQYF.

This clone was counted at least ten times. The chain is built from TRBV20-1 and TRBJ2-7; D unresolved. CDR1 and CDR2 from the germline V gene are DFQATT and SNEGSKA (reference sequence). The CDR3 spans 13 residues. V lost 7 bases and J 0 bases, leaving 13 bases between the germline ends. The CDR3 DNA reads as TGCAGTGAACGGCTCCCGAGCTCCTACGAGCAGTACTTC. It specifies CSERLPSSYEQYF.

This clone came up many times. The rearrangement links TRBV9 to TRBJ2-3; either TRBD1 or TRBD2 may fit D (5 bases each). V lost 4 bases, J lost 2 bases, and 23 bases lay in between. This CDR3 has 18 amino acids. CDR1 SGDLS and CDR2 YYNGEE come from the germline V gene. As DNA, the CDR3 is TGTGCCAGCAGCTTACCCCGGGACCGCGGTCACCCCACAGATACGCAGTATTTT. Translation: CASSLPRDRGHPTDTQYF.